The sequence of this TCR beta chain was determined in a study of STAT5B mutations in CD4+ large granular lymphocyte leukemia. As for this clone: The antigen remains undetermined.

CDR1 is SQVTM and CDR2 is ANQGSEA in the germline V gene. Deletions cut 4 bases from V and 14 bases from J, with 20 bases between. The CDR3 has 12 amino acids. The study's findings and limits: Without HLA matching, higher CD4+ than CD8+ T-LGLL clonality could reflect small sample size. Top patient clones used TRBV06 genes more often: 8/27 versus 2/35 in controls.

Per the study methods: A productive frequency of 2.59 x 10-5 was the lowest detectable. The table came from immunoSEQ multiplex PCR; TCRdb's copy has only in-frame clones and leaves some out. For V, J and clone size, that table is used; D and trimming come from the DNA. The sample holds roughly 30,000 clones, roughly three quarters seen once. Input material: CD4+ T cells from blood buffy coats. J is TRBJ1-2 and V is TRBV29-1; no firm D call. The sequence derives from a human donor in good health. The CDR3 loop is CSVVSPPIVRTF. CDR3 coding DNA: TGCAGCGTTGTTTCACCCCCGATTGTGAGGACCTTC.